This TCR beta chain was recorded in a study of T cells in Graves' hyperthyroidism and ophthalmopathy. This clonotype has more than one count but fewer than ten. Its antigen is undetermined. The TCR beta CDR3 regions underwent amplification using RNA transcripts as the source. The study used the HTBI primer set for a first-round RT-PCR of the TCR CDR3. TCRdb analysed the multiplex PCR reads with MiXCR anew, one entry per CDR3 protein. The data show around 620,000 distinct CDR3 sequences, about 16% seen once. General study points: Also found in blood were most expanded thyroid clonotypes above 0.001.

The sequenced sample consisted of blood. The TCR sequence derives from a woman aged 25 to 39 with Graves' hyperthyroidism.

The CDR3, as DNA: TGTGCCAGCAGCCCAAACCTCGGACTAGCGGGAGTCGGAGATACGCAGTATTTT. It codes for CASSPNLGLAGVGDTQYF. The V call is TRBV27, the J call TRBJ2-3, with 13 positions matching TRBD2. This CDR3 comprises 18 residues. From germline, CDR1 is MNHEY and CDR2 SMNVEV (reference sequence). Germline trimming cut 6 bases from V and 5 bases from J; bases unmatched to any gene: 14.